This T cell receptor (beta chain) was identified during a study of blood T cell repertoires in COVID-19. As for the study in general: PBMCs, B-cell-depleted T cells, or T cells provided the cDNA or gDNA that made up the material.

Germline lookup yields CDR1 MGHRA and CDR2 YSYEKL. This CDR3 is built from 17 residues. Trimming cost V 4 bases and J 4 bases, with 19 bases left between them. In the original workflow: For nucleated cells, counts were estimated from reference gene primer amplification. The method was immunoSEQ multiplex PCR; TCRdb's version includes in-frame clones alone and lacks a portion of them. The V and J calls and the clone size are those of that table, but D and trimming were determined from the DNA. The sample holds tens of thousands of clones, 70% to 90% seen once. Sequenced input: peripheral blood. The chain carries TRBV4-1 and TRBJ1-4; D perhaps matches TRBD1 (5 bases). This sequence originates from a woman aged 80 or over in a cohort sampled during active or convalescent COVID-19. CDR3 coding DNA: TGCGCCAGCAGCCCCCTCCCGGTAGGGGCCTATAATGAAAAACTGTTTTTT. It translates to CASSPLPVGAYNEKLFF.